This TCR beta chain was found in a study of a mutant IDH1 vaccine in newly diagnosed glioma. On the study more broadly: Initiation of the vaccine course occurred 4-6 weeks after radiotherapy alone, or alongside temozolomide cycles. Treated patients comprised around 62% males and around 38% females, mean age approximately 38 years. Previous care, which was radiotherapy, temozolomide, or both, most often involved both.

Produced via immunoSEQ multiplex PCR; TCRdb's table is partial and in-frame only. The sample lists 70,000 to 90,000 clones, around 85% occurring once. Germline V lookup: CDR1 MGHRA, CDR2 YSYEKL. V dropped 3 bases and J dropped 2 bases, with 14 bases sitting between them. This CDR3 is 15 amino acids long. About this clone itself: The antigen is unknown.

Indicated time point: week 23, last vaccination. A 20-mer mutant IDH1 peptide at 300 ug was injected subcutaneously with topical imiquimod. Findings of the study overall: The occurrence of vaccine-induced immune responses was seen in more than 85% of patients.

The source material was PBMCs, sampled from a glioma patient whose treatment included an IDH1 peptide vaccine. The TCR was taken from a man aged 25-45 years with glioma. Some clones in this sample may be carry-over from other donors' samples. V usage is TRBV4-1 and J usage is TRBJ2-7; D is possibly TRBD2 (5 bases). The CDR3 is CASSHFAEVPYEQYF. The DNA for the CDR3 is TGCGCCAGCAGCCATTTCGCGGAGGTCCCCTACGAGCAGTACTTC.